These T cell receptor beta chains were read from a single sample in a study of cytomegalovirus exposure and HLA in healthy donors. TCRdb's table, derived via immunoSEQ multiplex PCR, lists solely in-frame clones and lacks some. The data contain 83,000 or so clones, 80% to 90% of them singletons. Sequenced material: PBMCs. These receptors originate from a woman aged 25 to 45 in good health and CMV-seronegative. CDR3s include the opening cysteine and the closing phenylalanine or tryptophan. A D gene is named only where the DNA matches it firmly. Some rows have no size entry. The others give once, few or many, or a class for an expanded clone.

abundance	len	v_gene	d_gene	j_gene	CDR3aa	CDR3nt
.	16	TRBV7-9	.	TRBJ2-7	CASSLASRYPSYEQYF	TGTGCCAGCAGCTTAGCATCTAGGTATCCAAGCTACGAGCAGTACTTC
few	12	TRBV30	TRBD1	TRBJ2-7	CAWSVRQGPRYF	TGTGCCTGGAGTGTACGACAGGGGCCAAGGTACTTC
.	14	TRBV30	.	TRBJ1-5	CAWSQTRKNQPQHF	TGTGCCTGGAGTCAGACACGTAAAAATCAGCCCCAGCATTTT
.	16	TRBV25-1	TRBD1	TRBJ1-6	CASSEMGDSPNSPLHF	TGTGCCAGCAGTGAAATGGGGGACAGCCCGAATTCACCCCTCCACTTT
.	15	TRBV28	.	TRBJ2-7	CASSPRGESSYEQYF	TGTGCCAGCAGCCCCAGGGGGGAAAGCTCCTACGAGCAGTACTTC
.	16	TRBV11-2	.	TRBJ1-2	CASSFGVGEVVYGYTF	TGTGCCAGCAGCTTCGGTGTGGGGGAGGTGGTCTATGGCTACACCTTC
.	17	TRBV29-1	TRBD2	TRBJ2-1	CSVEGAVAGGHYNEQFF	TGCAGCGTTGAAGGTGCGGTAGCGGGAGGACACTACAATGAGCAGTTCTTC
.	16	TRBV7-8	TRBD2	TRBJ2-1	CASSLRLAGVRNEQFF	TGTGCCAGCAGCCTCCGACTAGCGGGAGTAAGGAATGAGCAGTTCTTC
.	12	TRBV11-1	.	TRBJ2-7	CASSLLGDEQYF	TGTGCCAGCAGCTTACTGGGAGACGAGCAGTACTTC
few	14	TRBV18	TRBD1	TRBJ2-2	CASSPGTDTGELFF	TGTGCCAGCTCACCAGGGACAGACACCGGGGAGCTGTTTTTT
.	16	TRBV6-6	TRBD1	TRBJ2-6	CAIKKGGLSGANVLTF	TGTGCCATCAAGAAAGGGGGCCTCTCTGGGGCCAACGTCCTGACTTTC
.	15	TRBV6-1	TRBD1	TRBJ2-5	CASSEGQGAGETQYF	TGTGCCAGCAGTGAAGGGCAGGGGGCGGGGGAGACCCAGTACTTC
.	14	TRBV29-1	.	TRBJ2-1	CSVEEVGSYSEQFF	TGCAGCGTTGAAGAAGTGGGGAGCTACAGTGAGCAGTTCTTC
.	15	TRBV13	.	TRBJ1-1	CASSSLQSMNTEAFF	TGTGCCAGCAGCTCCTTACAGAGCATGAACACTGAAGCTTTCTTT
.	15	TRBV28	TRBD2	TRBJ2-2	CASTTAGANTGELFF	TGTGCCAGCACCACAGCGGGGGCGAACACCGGGGAGCTGTTTTTT
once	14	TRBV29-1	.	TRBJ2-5	CSVEDLGRQETQYF	TGCAGCGTTGAAGATCTTGGCAGGCAAGAGACCCAGTACTTC
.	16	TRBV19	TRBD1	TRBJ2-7	CASNPRGDRDPYEQYF	TGTGCCAGTAACCCCCGGGGGGACAGGGACCCCTACGAGCAGTACTTC
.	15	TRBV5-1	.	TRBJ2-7	CASSLEQSNSYEQYF	TGCGCCAGCAGCTTAGAACAGTCTAACTCCTACGAGCAGTACTTC
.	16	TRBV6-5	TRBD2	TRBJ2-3	CASSYMAGVSTDTQYF	TGTGCCAGCAGTTACATGGCGGGAGTAAGCACAGATACGCAGTATTTT
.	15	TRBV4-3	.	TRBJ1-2	CASSQGGAGNYGYTF	TGCGCCAGCAGCCAAGGGGGCGCAGGGAACTATGGCTACACCTTC
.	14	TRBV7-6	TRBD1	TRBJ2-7	CASSSMDRGYEQYF	TGTGCCAGCAGCTCCATGGACAGGGGCTACGAGCAGTACTTC
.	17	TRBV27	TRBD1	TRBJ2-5	CASSTTGTGAFKETQYF	TGTGCCAGCAGTACTACCGGGACAGGGGCTTTCAAAGAGACCCAGTACTTC
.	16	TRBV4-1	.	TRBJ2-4	CASSQDLIEAKNIQYF	TGCGCCAGCAGCCAAGATCTGATCGAGGCAAAAAACATTCAGTACTTC
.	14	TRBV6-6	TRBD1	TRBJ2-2	CASSTTGDTGELFF	TGTGCCAGCAGCACTACAGGGGACACCGGGGAGCTGTTTTTT
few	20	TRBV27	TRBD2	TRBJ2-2	CASSSGSGRTQIPNTGELFF	TGTGCCAGCAGTTCAGGGAGCGGGAGGACCCAAATACCGAACACCGGGGAGCTGTTTTTT
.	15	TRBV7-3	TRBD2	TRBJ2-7	CASSLYSGGSYEQYF	TGTGCCAGCAGCTTATATAGCGGGGGCTCCTACGAGCAGTACTTC
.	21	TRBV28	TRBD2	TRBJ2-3	CASSQVPAGASGSHNTDTQYF	TGTGCCAGCAGTCAAGTTCCCGCAGGGGCTAGCGGGAGCCACAACACAGATACGCAGTATTTT
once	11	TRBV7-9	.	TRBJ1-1	CASSPLSEAFF	TGTGCCAGCAGCCCCTTGTCTGAAGCTTTCTTT
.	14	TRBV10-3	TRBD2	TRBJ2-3	CATRPGLAADTQYF	TGTGCCACTCGACCGGGACTAGCGGCAGATACGCAGTATTTT
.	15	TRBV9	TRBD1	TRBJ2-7	CASSVAAGGGYEQYF	TGTGCCAGCAGCGTAGCGGCAGGGGGCGGGTACGAGCAGTACTTC
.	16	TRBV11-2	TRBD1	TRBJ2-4	CASSFPTGGAGNIQYF	TGTGCCAGCAGCTTTCCTACAGGGGGCGCGGGCAACATTCAGTACTTC
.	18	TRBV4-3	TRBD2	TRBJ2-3	CASSQDPLAGGRTDTQYF	TGCGCCAGCAGCCAAGATCCTCTAGCGGGAGGGCGGACAGATACGCAGTATTTT
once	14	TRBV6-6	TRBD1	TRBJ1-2	CASSSDRGRSGYTF	TGTGCCAGCAGCTCAGACAGGGGCCGGAGTGGCTACACCTTC
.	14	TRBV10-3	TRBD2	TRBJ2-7	CAISPGGSSYEQYF	TGTGCCATCAGTCCGGGGGGAAGCTCCTACGAGCAGTACTTC
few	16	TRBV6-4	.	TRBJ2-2	CASSAGGTDLTGELFF	TGTGCCAGCAGTGCTGGGGGGACAGACCTCACCGGGGAGCTGTTTTTT
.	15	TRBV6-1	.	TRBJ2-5	CASSERRGTEETQYF	TGTGCCAGCAGTGAAAGGAGGGGGACAGAAGAGACCCAGTACTTC
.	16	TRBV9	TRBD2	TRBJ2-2	CASSIPVGGDTGELFF	TGTGCCAGCAGCATCCCAGTCGGGGGGGACACCGGGGAGCTGTTTTTT
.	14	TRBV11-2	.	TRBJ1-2	CASSLDPRHYGYTF	TGTGCCAGCAGCTTAGATCCCAGGCACTATGGCTACACCTTC
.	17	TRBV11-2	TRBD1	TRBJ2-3	CASSLDGDRAGWDTQYF	TGTGCCAGCAGCTTAGATGGGGACAGGGCTGGTTGGGATACGCAGTATTTT
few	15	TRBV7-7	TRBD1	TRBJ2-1	CASSLDRGPNDEQFF	TGTGCTAGCAGCTTAGACAGGGGGCCGAACGATGAGCAGTTCTTC
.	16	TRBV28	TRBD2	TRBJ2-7	CASSFRTSGVFGEQYF	TGTGCCAGCAGTTTTAGGACTAGCGGGGTCTTTGGCGAGCAGTACTTC
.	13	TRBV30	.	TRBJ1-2	CAWSERGDYGYTF	TGTGCCTGGAGCGAAAGGGGTGACTATGGCTACACCTTC
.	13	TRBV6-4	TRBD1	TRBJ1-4	CARPDRAWEKLFF	TGTGCCCGCCCGGACAGGGCGTGGGAAAAACTGTTTTTT
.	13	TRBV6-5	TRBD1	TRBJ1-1	CASTRTGTYAAFF	TGTGCCAGCACCCGGACAGGGACATATGCGGCTTTCTTT
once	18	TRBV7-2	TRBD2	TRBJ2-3	CASSLISGRPIRPDTQYF	TGTGCCAGCAGCTTGATTAGCGGGAGGCCCATCCGTCCAGATACGCAGTATTTT
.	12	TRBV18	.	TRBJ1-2	CASGRPGGGYTF	TGTGCCAGCGGAAGGCCCGGGGGTGGCTACACCTTC
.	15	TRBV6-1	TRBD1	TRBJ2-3	CASILWTGSADTQYF	TGTGCCAGCATCCTTTGGACAGGGTCGGCGGATACGCAGTATTTT
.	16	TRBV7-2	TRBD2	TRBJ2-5	CASRPRLAGNQETQYF	TGTGCCAGCAGACCAAGACTAGCGGGAAACCAAGAGACCCAGTACTTC
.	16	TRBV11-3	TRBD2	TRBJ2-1	CASSGSGLADYNEQFF	TGTGCCAGCAGCGGTAGTGGTCTAGCGGACTACAATGAGCAGTTCTTC
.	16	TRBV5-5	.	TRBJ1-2	CASSPPGDQGNYGYTF	TGTGCCAGCAGCCCTCCAGGGGATCAGGGGAACTATGGCTACACCTTC
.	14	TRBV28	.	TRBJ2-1	CASRPGTSYNEQFF	TGTGCCAGCAGACCCGGGACTTCTTACAATGAGCAGTTCTTC
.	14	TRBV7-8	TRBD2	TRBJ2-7	CASSLVAGAGEQYF	TGTGCCAGCAGCTTAGTGGCGGGAGCGGGCGAGCAGTACTTC
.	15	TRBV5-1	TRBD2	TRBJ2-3	CASSLSGTSTDTQYF	TGCGCCAGCAGCCTGAGCGGGACGAGCACAGATACGCAGTATTTT
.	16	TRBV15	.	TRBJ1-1	CATSRRWRGGDTEAFF	TGTGCCACCAGCAGGCGCTGGAGGGGAGGAGACACTGAAGCTTTCTTT
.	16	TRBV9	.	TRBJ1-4	CASSAWGGTTNEKLFF	TGTGCCAGCAGCGCCTGGGGGGGGACAACTAATGAAAAACTGTTTTTT
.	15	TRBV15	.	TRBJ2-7	CATSRGGSNSYEQYF	TGTGCCACCAGCAGAGGAGGCAGCAACTCCTACGAGCAGTACTTC